The clone carrying this T cell receptor (beta chain) was counted many times. The target antigen is unknown. V lost 6 bases, J lost 5 bases, and 4 bases stayed unmatched. Germline values: CDR1 DFQATT, CDR2 SNEGSKA (reference sequence). The length of the CDR3 is 12 residues. This entry belongs to a study of CD8+CD57+ T cells in acquired aplastic anemia. For the study at large: Mean DNA quantity obtained from sorted CD4+ and CD8+ cells was 2.5 to 4 ug. Study-level findings and limits: It was found that roughly 31 CD8+ CDR3 sequences were shared between patients and controls.

The authors sequenced patients whose flow cytometry had shown CD8+CD57+ cell expansion. Severe acquired aplastic anemia was the diagnosis recorded for all patients. Blood came from patients not yet given any therapy. TCR beta VDJ and CDR3 were profiled, and genomic DNA was the template. TCRdb independently ran MiXCR on the reads; one entry per CDR3 protein. The data show a few hundred thousand distinct CDR3 sequences, with approximately 32% seen just once and around 0.82% held by the top ten. The chain joins TRBV20-1 to TRBJ2-1; 7 positions agree with TRBD1. This clonotype was obtained from a human donor with aplastic anemia. Sequencing used sorted CD4+, CD8+, or CD8+CD57+ T cells (not recorded which) from PBMCs. CDR3 amino acids: CSARTGDNEQFF. Here the CDR3 DNA reads TGCAGTGCGAGGACAGGAGACAATGAGCAGTTCTTC.